This T cell receptor beta chain derives from a study of T cell repertoires in cytomegalovirus infection. Overall study context: CMV epitopes used comprised recently identified HLA-C-restricted ones and well-studied HLA-B-restricted ones.

Via MiXCR, TCRdb re-called the reads, giving one row per CDR3 protein. The sample carries about 920,000 distinct CDR3 sequences, about a third recorded once. This clonotype has a single count. What it binds is unknown. This sequence was found in a human donor in good health (CMV status not recorded). Some clones in this sample may be carry-over from other donors' samples. The source material was cultured CD8+ T cells from PBMCs, sampled from culture after CMV antigen stimulation.

In DNA form, the CDR3 reads TGTGCCAGCAGCCACCAGGGGGCTTTCTTT. Translation gives CASSHQGAFF. This chain uses TRBV6-6 with TRBJ1-1, with D possibly TRBD1 on 6 matching bases. The CDR3 is 10 residues long. CDR1 MNHNY and CDR2 SVGAGI come from the germline V gene (reference sequence). The V and J ends lost 6 bases and 11 bases respectively, with 10 bases between them.